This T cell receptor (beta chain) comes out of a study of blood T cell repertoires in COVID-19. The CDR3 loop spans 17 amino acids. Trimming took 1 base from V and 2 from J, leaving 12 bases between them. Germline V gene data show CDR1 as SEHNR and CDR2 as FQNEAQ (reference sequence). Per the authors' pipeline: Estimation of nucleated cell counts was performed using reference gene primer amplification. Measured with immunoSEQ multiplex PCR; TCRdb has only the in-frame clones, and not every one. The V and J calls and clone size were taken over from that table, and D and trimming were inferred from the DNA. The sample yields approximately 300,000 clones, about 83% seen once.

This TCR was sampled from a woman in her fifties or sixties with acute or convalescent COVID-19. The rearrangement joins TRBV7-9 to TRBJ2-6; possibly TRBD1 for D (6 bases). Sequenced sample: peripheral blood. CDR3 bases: TGTGCCAGCAGCTTAGAAGCAGGGGTCCCTGGGGCCAACGTCCTGACTTTC. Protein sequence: CASSLEAGVPGANVLTF.